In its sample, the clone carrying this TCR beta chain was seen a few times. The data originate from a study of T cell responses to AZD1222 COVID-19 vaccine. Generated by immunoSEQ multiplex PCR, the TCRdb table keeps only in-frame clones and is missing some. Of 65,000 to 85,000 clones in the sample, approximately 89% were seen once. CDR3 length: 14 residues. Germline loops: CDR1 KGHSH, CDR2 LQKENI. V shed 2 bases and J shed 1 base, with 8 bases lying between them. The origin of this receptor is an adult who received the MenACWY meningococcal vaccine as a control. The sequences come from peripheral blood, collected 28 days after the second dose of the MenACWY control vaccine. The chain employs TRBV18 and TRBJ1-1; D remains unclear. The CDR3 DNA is TGTGCCAGCTCACCAGGGTTTCAGAACACTGAAGCTTTCTTT. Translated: CASSPGFQNTEAFF.